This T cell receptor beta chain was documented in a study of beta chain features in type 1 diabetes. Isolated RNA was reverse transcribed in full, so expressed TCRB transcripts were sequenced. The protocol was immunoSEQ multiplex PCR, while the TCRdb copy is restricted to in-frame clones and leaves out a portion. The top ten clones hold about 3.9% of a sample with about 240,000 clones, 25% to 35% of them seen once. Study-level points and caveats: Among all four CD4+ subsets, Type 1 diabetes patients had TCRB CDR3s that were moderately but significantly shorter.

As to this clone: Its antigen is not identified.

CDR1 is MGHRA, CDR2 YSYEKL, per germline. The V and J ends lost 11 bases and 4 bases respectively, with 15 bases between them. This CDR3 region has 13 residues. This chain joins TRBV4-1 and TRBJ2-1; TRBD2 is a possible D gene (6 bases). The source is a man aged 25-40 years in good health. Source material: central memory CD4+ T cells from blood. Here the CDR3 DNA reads TGCGCCTCGGGAGTGATTGGGTACAATGAGCAGTTCTTC. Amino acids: CASGVIGYNEQFF.